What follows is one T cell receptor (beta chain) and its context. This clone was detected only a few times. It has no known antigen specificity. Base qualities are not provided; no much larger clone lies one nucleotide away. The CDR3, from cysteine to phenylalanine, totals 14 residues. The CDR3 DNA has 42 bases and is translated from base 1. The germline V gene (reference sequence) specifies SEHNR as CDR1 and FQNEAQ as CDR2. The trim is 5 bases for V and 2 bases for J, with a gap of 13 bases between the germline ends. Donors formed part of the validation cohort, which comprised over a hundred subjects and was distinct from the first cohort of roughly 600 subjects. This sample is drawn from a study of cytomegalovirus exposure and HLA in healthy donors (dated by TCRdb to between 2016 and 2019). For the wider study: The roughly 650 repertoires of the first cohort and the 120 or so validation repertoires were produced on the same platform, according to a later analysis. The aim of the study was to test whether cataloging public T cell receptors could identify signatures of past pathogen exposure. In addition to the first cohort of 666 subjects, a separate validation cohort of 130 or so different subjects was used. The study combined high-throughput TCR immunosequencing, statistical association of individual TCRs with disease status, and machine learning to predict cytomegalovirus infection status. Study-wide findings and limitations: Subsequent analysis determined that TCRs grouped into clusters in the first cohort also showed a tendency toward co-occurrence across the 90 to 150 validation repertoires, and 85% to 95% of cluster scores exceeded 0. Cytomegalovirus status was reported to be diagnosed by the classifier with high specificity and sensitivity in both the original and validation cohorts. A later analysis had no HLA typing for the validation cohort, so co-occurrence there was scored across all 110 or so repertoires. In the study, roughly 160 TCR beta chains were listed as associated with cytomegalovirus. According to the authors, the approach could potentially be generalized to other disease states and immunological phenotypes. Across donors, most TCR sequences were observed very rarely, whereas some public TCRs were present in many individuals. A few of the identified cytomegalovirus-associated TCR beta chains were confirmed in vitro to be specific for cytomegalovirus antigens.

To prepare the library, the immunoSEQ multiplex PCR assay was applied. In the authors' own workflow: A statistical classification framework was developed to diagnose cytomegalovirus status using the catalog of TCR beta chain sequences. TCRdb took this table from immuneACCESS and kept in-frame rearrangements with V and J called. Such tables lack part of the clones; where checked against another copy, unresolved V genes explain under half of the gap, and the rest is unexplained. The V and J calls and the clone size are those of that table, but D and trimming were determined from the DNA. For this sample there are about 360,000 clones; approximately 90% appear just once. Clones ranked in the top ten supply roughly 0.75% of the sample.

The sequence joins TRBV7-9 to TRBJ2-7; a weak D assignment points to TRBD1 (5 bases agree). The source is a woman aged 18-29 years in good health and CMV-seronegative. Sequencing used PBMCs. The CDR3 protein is CASSARQNAYEQYF. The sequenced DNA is TGTGCCAGCAGCGCCCGACAGAATGCCTACGAGCAGTACTTC.